These 30 T cell receptor beta chains were sequenced from one sample in a study of cytomegalovirus exposure and HLA in healthy donors. Vbeta (60) and Jbeta (13) primers were used in the PCR. Profiling relied on immunoSEQ multiplex PCR, and the TCRdb table lists in-frame clones only, not all of them. The sample totals tens of thousands of clones. The specimen sequenced was PBMCs. These receptors were obtained from a woman between 25 and 40 years old in good health and CMV-seronegative.

This chain connects TRBV2 to TRBJ1-1, with TRBD1 matching over 8 bases. The CDR3 loop spans 16 amino acids. J was trimmed by 2 bases and V by 4 bases; bases with no gene match: 9. CDR1 and CDR2 from the germline V gene are SNHLY and FYNNEI. DNA of the CDR3: TGTGCCAGCAGTGCATCAGGGGGCATTCTAAACACTGAAGCTTTCTTT. Its protein is CASSASGGILNTEAFF. The whole variable domain, remainder taken from reference TRBV2 and TRBJ1-1, is EPEVTQTPSHQVTQMGQEVILRCVPISNHLYFYWYRQILGQKVEFLVSFYNNEISEKSEIFDDQFSVERPDGSNFTLKIRSTKLEDSAMYFCASSASGGILNTEAFFGQGTRLTVV.

This rearrangement joins TRBV4-1 to TRBJ2-1, with TRBD2 identical over 8 bases. CDR1 MGHRA and CDR2 YSYEKL come from the germline V gene. V gave up 1 base and J gave up 0 bases; unmatched junction bases: 5. The CDR3 runs 17 residues. In DNA, the CDR3 is TGCGCCAGCAGCCAAGTAGGACGGGAGGGCTCCTACAATGAGCAGTTCTTC. The encoded protein is CASSQVGREGSYNEQFF.

The chain combines TRBV28 with TRBJ2-7; D is ambiguous. There are 12 residues in the CDR3. The ends were cut back, 8 bases at V and 4 bases at J, with 12 bases in the middle. In germline, CDR1 is MDHEN, CDR2 SYDVKM. CDR3: CASQKDLYEQYF. The CDR3 DNA reads TGTGCCAGCCAGAAAGACTTATACGAGCAGTACTTC.

The chain joins TRBV7-2 to TRBJ2-1, with D possibly TRBD1 on 6 matching bases. The CDR3 runs to 12 residues. Germline V lookup: CDR1 SGHTA, CDR2 FQGNSA. V was pared by 2 bases and J by 9 bases, with 8 bases between. CDR3 region: CASSLWGLEQFF. CDR3 coding DNA: TGTGCCAGCAGCTTATGGGGGCTTGAGCAGTTCTTC.

This chain connects TRBV5-1 to TRBJ2-3; 10 nucleotides match TRBD2. CDR3 length: 15 amino acids. Germline V CDR1 and CDR2: SGHRS, YFSETQ. After removal of 4 bases from V and 4 bases from J, the junction contained 6 bases not matched to a gene. CDR3 sequence reads: CASSRTSGTPDTQYF. As DNA, the CDR3 is TGCGCCAGCAGCAGAACTAGCGGGACGCCAGATACGCAGTATTTT.

The chain recombines TRBV4-1 with TRBJ2-2; possible D gene TRBD1, 5 bases. Germline assignment: CDR1 MGHRA and CDR2 YSYEKL. The CDR3 has 17 amino acids. V lost 1 base and J 0 bases, leaving 12 bases between the germline ends. As DNA, the CDR3 is TGCGCCAGCAGCCAAGTAGGGGTAGTGACGAACACCGGGGAGCTGTTTTTT. Translating gives CASSQVGVVTNTGELFF.

This chain uses TRBV30 with TRBJ1-5; possible D gene TRBD1, 6 bases. The CDR3 loop spans 18 amino acids. The V end was cut by 2 bases, the J end by 0 bases, with 20 bases between. The V gene's germline CDR1 is GTSNPN and CDR2 SVGIG (reference sequence). This chain's CDR3 is CAWSIKSSGVGSNQPQHF. CDR3 nucleotide sequence: TGTGCCTGGAGTATAAAATCTTCAGGGGTCGGTAGCAATCAGCCCCAGCATTTT.

The V call is TRBV5-6, the J call TRBJ1-1; unclear D gene. V was clipped by 1 base and J by 6 bases, with 16 bases between them. The CDR3 has 15 residues. The germline CDR1 and CDR2 sequences are SGHDT and YYEEEE. CDR3 residues: CASSLTPTSAAEAFF. CDR3 bases: TGTGCCAGCAGCTTGACCCCGACATCGGCCGCTGAAGCTTTCTTT.

V usage is TRBV7-9 and J usage is TRBJ2-5; a possible D gene is TRBD1 (5 bases). The ends were cut back, 7 bases at V and 7 bases at J, with 16 bases in the middle. This CDR3 has 13 residues. Germline V gives CDR1 SEHNR, CDR2 FQNEAQ (reference sequence). The CDR3 loop reads CASNFARDVTQYF. CDR3 DNA: TGTGCCAGCAACTTTGCCAGGGATGTGACCCAGTACTTC.

The CDR3 sequence is CASSERGTDNSPLHF. In DNA form, the CDR3 reads TGTGCCAGCAGTGAAAGGGGGACAGATAATTCACCCCTCCACTTT. The rearrangement links TRBV2 to TRBJ1-6; 7 positions match TRBD1. The V gene's germline CDR1 is SNHLY and CDR2 FYNNEI. This CDR3 comprises 15 residues. The V gene end was trimmed by 2 bases and the J gene end by 5 bases; junction bases not matched to a gene: 3.

V gene TRBV7-8 combines with J gene TRBJ2-2, with D maybe TRBD1 (6 bases). The CDR3 consists of 14 residues. Germline loops: CDR1 SGHVS, CDR2 FQNEAQ. The ends were cut back, 3 bases at V and 6 bases at J, with 11 bases in the middle. The CDR3 DNA reads as TGTGCCAGCAGCTTGATACAGGGATCCGGGGAGCTGTTTTTT. The encoded protein is CASSLIQGSGELFF.

The gene calls are TRBV29-1 and TRBJ2-5; 9 bases are a match to TRBD1. Germline CDR1 reads SQVTM; CDR2 reads ANQGSEA. This CDR3 comprises 13 residues. Unmatched junction bases numbered 5, after V lost 4 bases and J lost 5 bases. CDR3: CSVGEGTGETQYF. Written as DNA, the CDR3 is TGCAGCGTTGGGGAGGGGACAGGGGAGACCCAGTACTTC.

The chain carries TRBV9 and TRBJ1-1; D ambiguous. The V gene's germline CDR1 is SGDLS and CDR2 YYNGEE. The CDR3 has 14 amino acids. The ends were cut back, 0 bases at V and 7 bases at J, with 13 bases in the middle. CDR3 in DNA: TGTGCCAGCAGCGTAGGGGCAGGAGGAAGTGAAGCTTTCTTT. It codes for CASSVGAGGSEAFF.

V is TRBV2 and J is TRBJ1-1; D is undetermined. The ends were cut back, 6 bases at V and 6 bases at J, with 20 bases in the middle. CDR1 is SNHLY, CDR2 FYNNEI, per germline. This CDR3 is 15 amino acids long. The CDR3 bases are TGTGCCAGCAGCCAGGAGGGAGGGTTAGTCGCTGAAGCTTTCTTT. Its protein is CASSQEGGLVAEAFF.

The chain carries TRBV6-1 and TRBJ1-5; possible D gene TRBD1, 5 bases. CDR1 is MNHNS, CDR2 SASEGT, per germline. The CDR3 sequence is 14 residues long. V was shortened by 4 bases and J by 0 bases, with 7 bases between the two germline ends. CDR3 sequence (DNA): TGTGCCAGCAGTGGACAGTTTAGCAATCAGCCCCAGCATTTT. The encoded protein is CASSGQFSNQPQHF.

This rearrangement joins TRBV2 to TRBJ2-7; the match to TRBD1 covers 8 bases. This CDR3 is built from 13 residues. The J segment lost 4 bases and the V segment lost 7 bases, leaving 6 bases of the junction unmatched. Looked up from germline, CDR1 is SNHLY and CDR2 is FYNNEI. CDR3 nucleotides: TGTGCCAGCATGGTGGACAGGGTTTACGAGCAGTACTTC. This codes for CASMVDRVYEQYF.

V and J are TRBV11-2 and TRBJ2-7; D is ambiguous. V was pared by 5 bases and J by 0 bases, with 14 bases between. Germline loops: CDR1 SGHAT, CDR2 FQNNGV. This CDR3 has 15 amino acids. The CDR3 loop reads CASSPSYLLSYEQYF. CDR3 coding DNA: TGTGCCAGCAGCCCATCATACTTGCTCTCCTACGAGCAGTACTTC.

This chain links TRBV6-5 with TRBJ2-7; TRBD1 matches 9 bases. The CDR3 extends over 12 amino acids. V lost 7 bases, J lost 6 bases, and 4 bases stayed unmatched. The germline CDR1 and CDR2 sequences are MNHEY and SVGAGI. The CDR3 is CASMGQGGEQYF. The CDR3 coding sequence is TGTGCCAGCATGGGACAGGGCGGCGAGCAGTACTTC.

In regard to this clone: One end of the junction fails to match germline, which may point to a read error. The V and J genes are TRBV4-1 and TRBJ2-1; no definite D call. Germline loops: CDR1 MGHRA, CDR2 YSYEKL. The CDR3 consists of 17 residues. CDR3 residues: CASSQDYGGNSDNEQFF. The CDR3 DNA follows: TGCGCCAGCAGCCAAGATTACGGCGGAAACTCCGACAATGAGCAGTTCTTC.

The genes are TRBV20-1 and TRBJ2-1; D is unclear. The V gene's germline CDR1 is DFQATT and CDR2 SNEGSKA (reference sequence). There are 11 residues in the CDR3. Trimming cost V 1 base and J 9 bases, with 7 bases left between them. The CDR3 loop is CSARGSGEQFF. For the CDR3, the DNA is TGCAGTGCTAGAGGCTCAGGTGAGCAGTTCTTC.

The rearrangement uses TRBV30 and TRBJ1-6; D is uncertain. CDR1 is GTSNPN and CDR2 is SVGIG in the germline V gene (reference sequence). The CDR3 totals 16 residues. V shed 0 bases and J shed 1 base, with 10 bases lying between them. CDR3 protein: CAWSVMAGSYNSPLHF. CDR3 bases: TGTGCCTGGAGTGTGATGGCGGGGTCCTATAATTCACCCCTCCACTTT.

V is TRBV9 and J is TRBJ1-2; D is uncertain. The CDR3 consists of 16 residues. V was trimmed by 4 bases and J by 0 bases, leaving 16 bases between them. Per germline, CDR1 SGDLS and CDR2 YYNGEE. Here the CDR3 DNA reads TGTGCCAGCAGCCCCTTAACAGTAACTTCTAACTATGGCTACACCTTC. Protein: CASSPLTVTSNYGYTF.

Concerning this clone itself: The junction departs from the called germline gene at one end, perhaps through a read error. This chain links TRBV29-1 with TRBJ1-1, with no clear D. Germline assignment: CDR1 SQVTM and CDR2 ANQGSEA. CDR3 length equals 10 residues. The CDR3 loop reads CSVVGEQSIF. For the CDR3, the DNA is TGCAGCGTTGTAGGAGAGCAGAGCATCTTT.

On this clone itself: An end of the junction differs from the germline gene, which may be a read error. The rearrangement links TRBV18 to TRBJ1-1, with TRBD1 as a possible D gene (6 bases). Germline V lookup: CDR1 KGHSH, CDR2 LQKENI. CDR3 size: 15 residues. The DNA of the CDR3 is TGTGCCAGCACACCACAGGGAGCGATGAACACTGAAGCTTTCTTT. It specifies CASTPQGAMNTEAFF.

The CDR3 loop is CAWSDGKNIQYF. The CDR3 bases are TGTGCCTGGAGTGACGGCAAAAACATTCAGTACTTC. This rearrangement joins TRBV30 to TRBJ2-4; unclear D gene. Germline V gene lookup returns CDR1 GTSNPN and CDR2 SVGIG (reference sequence). Between the trimmed V and J ends, which lost 1 base and 3 bases, there was a span of 4 bases. The CDR3 covers 12 residues. The full variable domain, rest sourced from reference TRBV30 and TRBJ2-4, is SQTIHQWPATLVQPVGSPLSLECTVEGTSNPNLYWYRQAAGRGLQLLFYSVGIGQISSEVPQNLSASRPQDRQFILSSKKLLLSDSGFYLCAWSDGKNIQYFGAGTRLSVL.

The genes are TRBV6-5 and TRBJ2-1, with TRBD2 matching over 13 bases. The J segment lost 6 bases and the V segment lost 6 bases, leaving 5 bases of the junction unmatched. The CDR3 is made up of 15 amino acids. Germline lookup yields CDR1 MNHEY and CDR2 SVGAGI. CDR3 nucleotide sequence: TGTGCCAGCAGCTTACTAGCGGGAGGGAGCAATGAGCAGTTCTTC. It yields the protein CASSLLAGGSNEQFF.

This chain joins TRBV19 and TRBJ2-7, with D tentatively TRBD2 (6 bases). V dropped 3 bases and J dropped 2 bases, with 11 bases sitting between them. Germline V gene sequence: CDR1 LNHDA, CDR2 SQIVND (reference sequence). The CDR3 sequence is 14 residues long. CDR3 DNA: TGTGCCAGTAGTATTAACGGGAGCCCCTACGAGCAGTACTTC. Translation gives CASSINGSPYEQYF.

J is TRBJ1-1 and V is TRBV4-1, with D perhaps matching TRBD1 (5 bases). Germline V gene lookup returns CDR1 MGHRA and CDR2 YSYEKL. V lost 0 bases and J 5 bases, leaving 13 bases between the germline ends. The CDR3 totals 15 residues. The CDR3 region has the DNA TGCGCCAGCAGCCAAGATTCCAGGGTGCGGACTGAAGCTTTCTTT. It is translated as CASSQDSRVRTEAFF.

This rearrangement joins TRBV30 to TRBJ2-7; 9 bases line up with TRBD2. Germline V CDR1 and CDR2: GTSNPN, SVGIG (reference sequence). The CDR3 spans 13 residues. V gave up 3 bases and J gave up 5 bases; unmatched junction bases: 5. The CDR3 is CAWRTREGHEQYF. The CDR3 DNA follows: TGTGCCTGGAGGACGCGGGAGGGCCACGAGCAGTACTTC.

This chain connects TRBV5-1 to TRBJ2-2, with D uncertain. Trimming pared 1 base from V and 1 base from J, leaving 5 bases between. CDR3 size: 14 residues. CDR1 SGHRS and CDR2 YFSETQ come from the germline V gene. The CDR3, as DNA: TGCGCCAGCAGCTTGTATAGGAACACCGGGGAGCTGTTTTTT. Residues: CASSLYRNTGELFF.